This T cell receptor (beta chain) was found in a study of blood T cell repertoires in COVID-19. Study-wide background: The cDNA or gDNA used as material had been derived from T cells, B-cell-depleted T cells, or PBMCs.

Produced via immunoSEQ multiplex PCR; TCRdb's table is partial and in-frame only. This table has roughly 60,000 clones, 70% to 85% appearing once. The TCR sequence derives from a man aged 55 to 70 with acute or convalescent COVID-19. The sample comprised peripheral blood.

CDR3 nucleotide sequence: TGTGCCAGCAGCCCCCGGACTAGCGGGGATTCAGATACGCAGTATTTT. This codes for CASSPRTSGDSDTQYF. The chain uses TRBV28 and TRBJ2-3; 12 bases align to TRBD2. The CDR3 is 16 residues long. V gave up 6 bases and J gave up 4 bases; unmatched junction bases: 8. Germline lookup yields CDR1 MDHEN and CDR2 SYDVKM. The full variable domain, completed using reference TRBV28 and TRBJ2-3, is DVKVTQSSRYLVKRTGEKVFLECVQDMDHENMFWYRQDPGLGLRLIYFSYDVKMKEKGDIPEGYSVSREKKERFSLILESASTNQTSMYLCASSPRTSGDSDTQYFGPGTRLTVL.